Listed below are T cell receptor beta chains from one sample, sequenced in a study of cytomegalovirus exposure and HLA in healthy donors. TCRdb keeps only in-frame clones here, not all; method: immunoSEQ multiplex PCR. The sample has 55,000 to 70,000 clones, roughly 71% seen once. The specimen was PBMCs. These receptors originate from a woman in her sixties or seventies in good health and CMV-seropositive. CDR3s include the opening cysteine and the closing phenylalanine or tryptophan. D genes are given only for firm matches. Only part of the rows carry a size: once, few, many, or a class if the clone is expanded.

d_call	cdr3_length	v_call	clone_size	j_call	cdr3_aa	cdr3_nt
NA	14	TRBV27	few	TRBJ2-3	CASARGATGNTQYF	TGTGCCAGCGCCAGGGGCGCAACAGGAAATACGCAGTATTTT
NA	14	TRBV29-1	NA	TRBJ2-1	CSVDSSAAYNEQFF	TGCAGCGTTGATTCTAGCGCCGCCTACAATGAGCAGTTCTTC
NA	16	TRBV6-1	NA	TRBJ1-3	CASSENLGRSGNTIYF	TGTGCCAGCAGTGAAAACCTGGGGCGCTCTGGAAACACCATATATTTT
TRBD2	14	TRBV2	NA	TRBJ2-1	CASSEVGGNGEQFF	TGTGCCAGCAGTGAGGTCGGGGGGAACGGTGAGCAGTTCTTC
NA	12	TRBV30	NA	TRBJ1-2	CAWFAPGYGYTF	TGTGCCTGGTTCGCCCCCGGCTATGGCTACACCTTC
NA	14	TRBV30	NA	TRBJ1-3	CACPGHTSGNTIYF	TGTGCCTGTCCGGGACATACCTCTGGAAACACCATATATTTT
NA	15	TRBV18	NA	TRBJ1-6	CASSPPGEGNSPLHF	TGTGCCAGCTCACCACCGGGCGAGGGTAACTCACCCCTCCACTTT
NA	14	TRBV19	NA	TRBJ2-7	CASSVVLQGYEQYF	TGTGCCAGTAGTGTTGTCTTGCAGGGCTACGAGCAGTACTTC
NA	16	TRBV5-6	NA	TRBJ1-1	CASSLWGGPKNTEAFF	TGTGCCAGCAGCTTGTGGGGGGGGCCCAAGAACACTGAAGCTTTCTTT
NA	13	TRBV18	NA	TRBJ2-7	CASSPPGPYEQYF	TGTGCCAGCTCACCGCCAGGGCCCTACGAGCAGTACTTC
NA	13	TRBV5-4	NA	TRBJ1-1	CASSYHQGTEAFF	TGTGCCAGCAGCTATCATCAGGGGACTGAAGCTTTCTTT
NA	14	TRBV9	NA	TRBJ2-2	CASSVMSLPGELFF	TGTGCCAGCAGCGTAATGTCCCTCCCCGGGGAGCTGTTTTTT
TRBD1	13	TRBV7-9	once	TRBJ1-1	CASSTGTGTEAFF	TGTGCCAGCAGTACCGGGACAGGGACTGAAGCTTTCTTT
NA	13	TRBV29-1	few	TRBJ1-1	CSVQRRANTEAFF	TGCAGCGTTCAGAGGCGGGCGAACACTGAAGCTTTCTTT
NA	17	TRBV4-1	few	TRBJ1-6	CASSQDQAGARSSPLHF	TGCGCCAGCAGCCAAGATCAGGCGGGGGCGCGGAGTTCACCCCTCCACTTT
TRBD2	16	TRBV5-1	NA	TRBJ2-1	CASSLDGLAGALEQFF	TGCGCCAGCAGCTTGGATGGCCTAGCGGGAGCTCTTGAGCAGTTCTTC
TRBD2	16	TRBV7-6	NA	TRBJ2-3	CASSSRLAGGDYTQYF	TGTGCCAGCAGCTCCCGGCTAGCGGGAGGGGATTATACGCAGTATTTT
TRBD1	15	TRBV5-1	NA	TRBJ1-2	CASSWGQGKLYGYTF	TGCGCCAGCAGCTGGGGACAGGGGAAACTCTATGGCTACACCTTC
NA	11	TRBV20-1	NA	TRBJ1-2	CSLGLNYGYTF	TGCAGTCTCGGACTTAACTATGGCTACACCTTC
TRBD1	15	TRBV5-1	NA	TRBJ1-6	CASSWDSPLNSPLHF	TGCGCCAGCAGCTGGGACAGCCCACTTAATTCACCCCTCCACTTT
NA	12	TRBV11-2	NA	TRBJ2-1	CASRRGSNEQFF	TGTGCCAGCAGACGGGGGTCCAATGAGCAGTTCTTC
NA	13	TRBV2	NA	TRBJ1-5	CASSESGVQPQHF	TGTGCCAGCAGTGAATCGGGGGTGCAGCCCCAGCATTTT
TRBD2	16	TRBV5-1	NA	TRBJ2-7	CASSLAFMGGNYEQYF	TGCGCCAGCAGCTTGGCGTTCATGGGGGGGAACTACGAGCAGTACTTC
TRBD1	15	TRBV11-3	NA	TRBJ2-3	CASSPGTGFTDTQYF	TGTGCCAGCAGCCCCGGGACAGGGTTCACAGATACGCAGTATTTT
NA	12	TRBV27	NA	TRBJ2-1	CASRADRLLQFF	TGTGCCAGCAGGGCGGACAGACTACTGCAGTTCTTC
NA	14	TRBV10-2	few	TRBJ1-3	CASSEASSGNTIYF	TGCGCCAGCAGTGAGGCGAGCTCTGGAAACACCATATATTTT
NA	13	TRBV30	NA	TRBJ1-1	CAWNSSPTGEAFF	TGTGCCTGGAACTCTTCTCCGACCGGGGAAGCTTTCTTT
NA	13	TRBV6-4	NA	TRBJ1-1	CASSTGVNTEAFF	TGTGCCAGCAGTACAGGAGTGAACACTGAAGCTTTCTTT
NA	14	TRBV5-4	few	TRBJ2-7	CASSLAGDGYEQYF	TGTGCCAGCAGCTTGGCGGGGGATGGCTACGAGCAGTACTTC
NA	13	TRBV6-1	NA	TRBJ1-2	CASNRQVEDGYTF	TGTGCCAGCAATCGGCAGGTGGAGGATGGCTACACCTTC
NA	15	TRBV5-6	NA	TRBJ2-5	CASSSPLLGWETQYF	TGTGCCAGCAGCTCGCCCCTCCTAGGATGGGAGACCCAGTACTTC
NA	13	TRBV4-1	NA	TRBJ1-1	CASSQLDSTEAFF	TGCGCCAGCAGCCAGCTCGACAGCACTGAAGCTTTCTTT
NA	15	TRBV11-1	NA	TRBJ2-1	CASSRLQGSYNEQFF	TGTGCCAGCAGCCGACTCCAGGGATCCTACAATGAGCAGTTCTTC
NA	14	TRBV30	NA	TRBJ1-2	CAWRRGSSNYGYTF	TGTGCCTGGAGGCGCGGGAGTTCTAACTATGGCTACACCTTC
NA	16	TRBV9	once	TRBJ2-2	CASSVTHGGVTGELFF	TGTGCCAGCAGCGTAACCCATGGGGGCGTCACCGGGGAGCTGTTTTTT
TRBD1	14	TRBV6-5	few	TRBJ1-1	CASYPDRLNTEAFF	TGTGCCAGCTACCCGGACAGGCTGAACACTGAAGCTTTCTTT
NA	13	TRBV6-5	few	TRBJ1-1	CASSWLMNTEAFF	TGTGCCAGCAGTTGGCTGATGAACACTGAAGCTTTCTTT
TRBD1	14	TRBV6-5	NA	TRBJ1-2	CASSTRDSTYGYTF	TGTGCCAGCAGTACTCGGGACAGTACTTATGGCTACACCTTC